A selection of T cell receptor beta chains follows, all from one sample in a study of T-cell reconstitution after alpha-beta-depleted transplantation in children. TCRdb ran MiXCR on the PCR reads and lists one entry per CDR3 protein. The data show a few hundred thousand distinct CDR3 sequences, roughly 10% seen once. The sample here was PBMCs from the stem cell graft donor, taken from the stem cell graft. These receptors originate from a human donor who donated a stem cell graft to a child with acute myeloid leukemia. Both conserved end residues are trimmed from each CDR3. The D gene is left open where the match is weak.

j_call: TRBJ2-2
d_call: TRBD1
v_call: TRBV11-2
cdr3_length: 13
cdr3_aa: ASSKTGQGTGELF

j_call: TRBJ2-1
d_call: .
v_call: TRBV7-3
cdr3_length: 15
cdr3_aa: ASSLNGVAGGYNEQF

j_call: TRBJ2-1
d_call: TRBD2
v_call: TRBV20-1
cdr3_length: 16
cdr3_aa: CARDRLAGESSYNEQF

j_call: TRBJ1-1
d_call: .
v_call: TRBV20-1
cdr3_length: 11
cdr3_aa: SAGGPTNTEAF

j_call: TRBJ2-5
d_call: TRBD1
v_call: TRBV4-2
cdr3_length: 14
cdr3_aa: ASSQRTGVQQETQY

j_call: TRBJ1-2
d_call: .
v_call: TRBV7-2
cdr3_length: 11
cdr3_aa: ASSLGRGYGYT

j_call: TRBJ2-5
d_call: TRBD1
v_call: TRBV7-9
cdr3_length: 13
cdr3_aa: ASNLRDTGEETQY

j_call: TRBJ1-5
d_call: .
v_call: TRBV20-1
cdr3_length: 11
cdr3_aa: SAGGSSNQPQH

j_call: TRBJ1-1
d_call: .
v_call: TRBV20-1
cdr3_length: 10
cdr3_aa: SARRQGTEAF

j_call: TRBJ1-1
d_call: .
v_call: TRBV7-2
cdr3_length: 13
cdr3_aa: ASSRSGISNTEAF

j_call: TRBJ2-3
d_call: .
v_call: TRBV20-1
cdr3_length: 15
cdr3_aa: SARDLMGLARRDTQY

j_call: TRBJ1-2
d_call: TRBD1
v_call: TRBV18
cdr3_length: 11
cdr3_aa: ASSPPGQDGYT

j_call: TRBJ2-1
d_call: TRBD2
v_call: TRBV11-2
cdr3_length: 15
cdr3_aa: ASSLDPASGSYNEQF

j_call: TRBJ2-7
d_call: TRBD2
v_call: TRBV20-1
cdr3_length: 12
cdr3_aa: SAKAGTSSYEQY

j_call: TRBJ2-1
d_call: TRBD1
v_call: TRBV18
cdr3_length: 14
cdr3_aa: ASSPYLGQGADEQF

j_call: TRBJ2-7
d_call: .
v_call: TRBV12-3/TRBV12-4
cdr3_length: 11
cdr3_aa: ASSLATIYEQY

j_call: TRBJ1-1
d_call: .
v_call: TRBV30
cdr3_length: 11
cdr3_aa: AWSGDWYTEAF

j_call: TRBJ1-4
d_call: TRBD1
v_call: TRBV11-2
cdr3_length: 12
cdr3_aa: ASSPGQTNEKLF

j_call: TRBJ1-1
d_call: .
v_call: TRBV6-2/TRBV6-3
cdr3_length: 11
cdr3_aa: ASSYLGGRSAF

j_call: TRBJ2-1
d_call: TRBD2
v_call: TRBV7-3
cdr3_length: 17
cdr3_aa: ASSFRGPIAGAPPNEQF

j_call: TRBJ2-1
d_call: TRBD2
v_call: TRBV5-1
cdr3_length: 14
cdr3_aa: ASSLLAGGPGNEQF

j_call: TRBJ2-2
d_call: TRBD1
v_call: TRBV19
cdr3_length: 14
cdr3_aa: ASSVRDSANTGELF

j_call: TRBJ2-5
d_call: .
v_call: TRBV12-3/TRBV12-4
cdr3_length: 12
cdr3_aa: ASRPSVVQETQY

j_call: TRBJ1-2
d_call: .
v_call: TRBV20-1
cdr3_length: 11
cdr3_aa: SASLHENYGYT

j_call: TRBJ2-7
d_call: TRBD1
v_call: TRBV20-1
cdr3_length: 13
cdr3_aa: SARKSGQGNYEQY

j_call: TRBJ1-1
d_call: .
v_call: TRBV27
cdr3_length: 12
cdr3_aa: ASSLWRGNTEAF